There are many counts of the clone carrying this T cell receptor beta chain. Antigen unknown. CDR3 length: 14 amino acids. Germline V CDR1 and CDR2: KGHSH, LQKENI. The ends were cut back, 0 bases at V and 3 bases at J, with 5 bases in the middle. The data are from a study of regulatory T cells in long-lasting Graves disease. Overall study results and limits: Persistent patients had a count of shared public clonotypes (under 3,000) that exceeded that of new patients (roughly 1,000).

Time point given: newly diagnosed GD, antithyroid drugs for less than 3 months. PBMCs were the source of the RNA used for TCR sequencing. The authors built TCR beta libraries using iRepertoire HTBI primers and Arm-PCR of CDR3 regions. MiXCR, applied by TCRdb to the multiplex PCR reads, yields one record per CDR3 protein. The sample lists about 220,000 distinct CDR3 sequences, around 19% occurring once. These sequences were also reported in another study, on T cells in Graves' hyperthyroidism and ophthalmopathy.

The sample was peripheral blood mononuclear cells (PBMCs), taken at new diagnosis, from a patient treated with antithyroid drugs. This receptor was taken from a woman in her 30s with Graves disease. J is TRBJ2-2 and V is TRBV18; D not resolved. The CDR3 protein is CASSPPMDTGELFF. The DNA for the CDR3 is TGTGCCAGCTCACCACCGATGGACACCGGGGAGCTGTTTTTT.